The clone carrying this T cell receptor (beta chain) appeared a few times. Antigen unknown. This sample stems from a study of response to subunit inactivated influenza vaccine. Germline V gene lookup returns CDR1 SGDLS and CDR2 YYNGEE. The CDR3 runs 15 residues. V was cut by 2 bases and J by 2 bases, with 13 bases left in between. General study results and limits: Few new T cells, the authors suggested, are recruited by each seasonal influenza vaccination.

Using its own MiXCR run on the RT-PCR reads, TCRdb lists one record per CDR3 protein. Of hundreds of thousands of distinct CDR3 sequences listed, 13% are singletons. The TCR sequence derives from a man between 45 and 60 years old who received an inactivated influenza vaccine. This sample comprised PBMCs from blood, obtained 40 to 50 days after vaccination. V usage is TRBV9 and J usage is TRBJ1-2; D might be TRBD1 (6 bases). The CDR3 sequence is CASSVQTGTNYGYTF. The CDR3 nucleotides are TGTGCCAGCAGCGTTCAGACAGGCACCAACTATGGCTACACCTTC.